These 23 T cell receptor beta chains were sequenced from one sample in a study of shared clonotypes between healthy human individuals. Measured with immunoSEQ multiplex PCR; TCRdb has only the in-frame clones, and not every one. There are about 1.5 million clones in the sample; around 97% occur only once, and approximately 1.2% lies in the top ten. Sequencing was carried out using naive CD4+ T cells sorted from blood. Subset specified: CD45RA+ positively selected. Every receptor here comes from a man aged 25-45 years in good health.

The rearrangement uses TRBV7-9 and TRBJ2-7; D might be TRBD1 (5 bases). This CDR3 region has 15 residues. The germline V gene has CDR1 SEHNR and CDR2 FQNEAQ (reference sequence). The V and J ends lost 0 bases and 1 base respectively, with 10 bases between them. CDR3 amino acids: CASSLAQAHSYEQYF. The CDR3 coding sequence is TGTGCCAGCAGCTTAGCACAGGCCCATTCCTACGAGCAGTACTTC.

The chain combines TRBV5-1 with TRBJ2-1, with TRBD2 identical over 10 bases. J lost 5 bases, V lost 3 bases, and 5 bases had no gene match. The CDR3 runs 15 residues. Germline values: CDR1 SGHRS, CDR2 YFSETQ. CDR3 amino acids: CASSWGLARDNEQFF. The CDR3 DNA reads TGCGCCAGCAGCTGGGGACTAGCGAGAGACAATGAGCAGTTCTTC.

The chain employs TRBV19 and TRBJ2-7; D call uncertain. Germline-derived CDR1 and CDR2 are LNHDA and SQIVND (reference sequence). The V end lost 8 bases, the J end lost 3 bases, and 17 bases lay between the germline ends. The CDR3 has 14 residues. In DNA, the CDR3 is TGTGCCAGTCGAGACTTGAAATATAGCTACGAGCAGTACTTC. Residues: CASRDLKYSYEQYF.

The V gene is TRBV18, the J gene TRBJ2-6; possible D gene TRBD2, 6 bases. The CDR3 length is 15 residues. V was cut by 4 bases and J by 8 bases, with 15 bases left in between. CDR1 and CDR2 from the germline V gene are KGHSH and LQKENI. DNA for the CDR3: TGTGCCAGCTCACGTGAGGGCCGGGGGACCAACGTCCTGACTTTC. Protein sequence: CASSREGRGTNVLTF.

The V call is TRBV7-9, the J call TRBJ1-2; 8 bases align to TRBD1. Losses at the gene ends were 5 bases for V and 4 bases for J; bases not matched to a gene: 3. The CDR3 extends over 13 amino acids. The germline V gene encodes CDR1 SEHNR and CDR2 FQNEAQ (reference sequence). CDR3 sequence (DNA): TGTGCCAGCAGCGCGGACAGGGCCTATGGCTACACCTTC. The encoded protein is CASSADRAYGYTF.

The chain has TRBV18 and TRBJ1-2; no reliable D call. V lost 2 bases and J 0 bases, leaving 10 bases between the germline ends. Germline V gene sequence: CDR1 KGHSH, CDR2 LQKENI. This CDR3 is 15 amino acids long. The DNA for the CDR3 is TGTGCCAGCTCACCAGAACACATAGCTAACTATGGCTACACCTTC. This codes for CASSPEHIANYGYTF.

The chain employs TRBV11-2 and TRBJ2-7; possibly TRBD1 or TRBD2 for D (5 bases each). This CDR3 region has 14 residues. The V and J ends lost 5 bases and 0 bases respectively, with 11 bases between them. Germline V gene sequence: CDR1 SGHAT, CDR2 FQNNGV. The CDR3 loop is CASSLGTTSYEQYF. For the CDR3, the DNA is TGTGCCAGCAGCCTCGGGACCACCTCCTACGAGCAGTACTTC.

Only one count was recorded for this clone. The chain links TRBV7-2 to TRBJ2-5; the match to TRBD2 covers 10 bases. V trimming: 0 bases; J trimming: 6 bases; junction bases outside the gene matches: 16. CDR3 size: 19 residues. Germline V lookup: CDR1 SGHTA, CDR2 FQGNSA. The CDR3 sequence is CASSLAAPWEREGRKTQYF. CDR3 in DNA: TGTGCCAGCAGCTTAGCGGCCCCTTGGGAGCGGGAGGGCCGGAAGACCCAGTACTTC.

V gene TRBV14 combines with J gene TRBJ2-3, with TRBD1 identical over 10 bases. The V gene's germline CDR1 is SGHDN and CDR2 FVKESK. CDR3 length equals 18 residues. With V trimmed by 1 base and J by 6 bases, 13 bases remained unmatched. CDR3 sequence reads: CASSQASDRGRFRDTQYF. The CDR3 DNA reads TGTGCCAGCAGCCAAGCCTCTGACAGGGGGCGGTTCAGGGATACGCAGTATTTT.

In DNA, the CDR3 is TGTGCCAGCAGCCTCGACAGGGCAACTAATGAAAAACTGTTTTTT. As protein: CASSLDRATNEKLFF. The chain uses TRBV2 and TRBJ1-4; 7 bases line up with TRBD1. CDR3 length: 15 residues. Looked up from germline, CDR1 is SNHLY and CDR2 is FYNNEI. J was trimmed by 0 bases and V by 6 bases; bases with no gene match: 4.

The gene calls are TRBV10-1 and TRBJ2-1; a possible D gene is TRBD1 (5 bases). Between the trimmed V and J ends, which lost 4 bases and 0 bases, there was a span of 10 bases. The CDR3 runs to 15 residues. From germline, CDR1 is WNHNN and CDR2 SYGVQD (reference sequence). CDR3 loop: CASSAGSSSYNEQFF. As DNA, the CDR3 is TGCGCCAGCAGTGCAGGGTCGAGCTCCTACAATGAGCAGTTCTTC.

The chain has TRBV5-4 and TRBJ2-1, with D perhaps assigned TRBD1 or TRBD2 (5 bases each). Deletions cut 9 bases from V and 9 bases from J, with 19 bases between. Per the germline V gene, CDR1 is SGHNT and CDR2 is YYREEE (reference sequence). The CDR3 runs 13 residues. CDR3 sequence (DNA): TGTGCCACACAACGGGACCCGGCGGGTGAGCAGTTCTTC. This translates into CATQRDPAGEQFF.

The CDR3 reads CASTPVGEAFF. The DNA for the CDR3 is TGTGCCAGCACCCCCGTCGGTGAAGCTTTCTTT. The rearrangement joins TRBV7-9 to TRBJ1-1; D is undetermined. The CDR3 runs 11 residues. CDR1 is SEHNR, CDR2 FQNEAQ, per germline (reference sequence). Trimming took 7 bases from V and 7 from J, leaving 10 bases between them.

This chain connects TRBV11-3 to TRBJ2-5; D ambiguous. V lost 10 bases and J lost 1, with 16 bases in between. This CDR3 has 14 amino acids. CDR1 and CDR2 (germline): SGHNT, YENEEA. The CDR3 bases are TGTGCCATCCCACCCCCCCCGACCCAAGAGACCCAGTACTTC. Translated, it gives CAIPPPPTQETQYF.

The chain carries TRBV4-1 and TRBJ1-1; TRBD1 matches 11 bases. J was trimmed by 13 bases and V by 8 bases; bases with no gene match: 15. The germline CDR1 and CDR2 sequences are MGHRA and YSYEKL. CDR3 length: 14 amino acids. The CDR3 loop is CASGDRGKSPLVFF. The CDR3 coding sequence is TGCGCCAGCGGGGACAGGGGGAAAAGCCCCCTGGTTTTCTTT.

Note on this clone: Compared with germline, one end of the junction differs, possibly owing to a read error. The chain carries TRBV18 and TRBJ2-1, with 7 bases aligning to TRBD2. This CDR3 comprises 16 residues. Per the germline V gene, CDR1 is KGHSH and CDR2 is LQKENI. Written as DNA, the CDR3 is TGTGCCAGCTCTCCACTCGCAGCGCTCAAGCGGGATCAGCAGTTCTTC. Translating gives CASSPLAALKRDQQFF.

CDR3 in amino acids: CASSQAVPDTQYF. The CDR3 bases are TGCGCCAGCAGCCAAGCTGTGCCGGATACGCAGTATTTT. The chain links TRBV4-1 to TRBJ2-3; unclear D gene. Per the germline V gene, CDR1 is MGHRA and CDR2 is YSYEKL. The V end lost 1 base, the J end lost 6 bases, and 8 bases lay between the germline ends. The CDR3 spans 13 residues.

The rearrangement uses TRBV10-2 and TRBJ2-1; D possibly corresponds to TRBD2 (6 bases). Trimming took off 8 bases at V and 0 bases at J, with 14 bases between the two ends. Germline loops: CDR1 WSHSY, CDR2 SAAADI. This CDR3 contains 15 residues. CDR3 region: CASEGLLSSYNEQFF. The CDR3 coding sequence is TGCGCCAGCGAGGGACTTCTCAGCTCCTACAATGAGCAGTTCTTC.

The chain links TRBV4-1 to TRBJ2-7; D might be TRBD2 (6 bases). The length of the CDR3 is 20 residues. Germline-derived CDR1 and CDR2 are MGHRA and YSYEKL. Between the trimmed V and J ends, which lost 0 bases and 0 bases, there was a span of 24 bases. CDR3 loop: CASSQEPPGALAQYSYEQYF. The CDR3 coding sequence is TGCGCCAGCAGCCAAGAGCCCCCTGGGGCCCTAGCGCAATACTCCTACGAGCAGTACTTC.

This chain links TRBV5-1 with TRBJ2-3, with D perhaps TRBD1 (6 bases). This CDR3 is 15 amino acids long. The germline gives CDR1 SGHRS, CDR2 YFSETQ. Trimming shortened V by 3 bases and J by 4 bases, and 15 bases separated the two germline ends. For the CDR3, the DNA is TGCGCCAGCAGCTACCCACAGGGTGGTCCAGATACGCAGTATTTT. Translation gives CASSYPQGGPDTQYF.

This rearrangement joins TRBV14 to TRBJ2-1; perhaps TRBD1 as D (5 bases). Trimming took off 1 base at V and 3 bases at J, with 13 bases between the two ends. The length of the CDR3 is 16 residues. Germline V lookup: CDR1 SGHDN, CDR2 FVKESK. CDR3 protein: CASSQVGAGIYNEQFF. In DNA form, the CDR3 reads TGTGCCAGCAGCCAAGTCGGTGCAGGGATCTACAATGAGCAGTTCTTC.

The chain joins TRBV2 to TRBJ2-1, with TRBD1 matching over 8 bases. Germline loops: CDR1 SNHLY, CDR2 FYNNEI. The CDR3 is 14 residues long. Germline trimming cut 6 bases from V and 8 bases from J; bases unmatched to any gene: 9. The CDR3 loop reads CASRQRTGYDEQFF. The CDR3 bases are TGTGCCAGCAGACAACGGACAGGGTATGATGAGCAGTTCTTC.

This clone has only a few counts. The chain links TRBV30 to TRBJ1-1; TRBD1 matches at 7 bases. Trimming took 2 bases from V and 13 from J; bases not matched to a gene: 13. Germline loops: CDR1 GTSNPN, CDR2 SVGIG (reference sequence). This CDR3 has 13 residues. CDR3 region: CAWSRAQTGLCFF. The CDR3 nucleotides read TGTGCCTGGAGTAGAGCCCAGACAGGGCTGTGTTTCTTT.